This is a list of T cell receptor beta chains from one sample in a study of T-cell memory formation after mild COVID-19. MiXCR, run by TCRdb on the 5' RACE reads, gives a single entry per CDR3 protein. The sample has just over 400,000 distinct CDR3 sequences, 20% to 30% seen once. What was sequenced was PBMCs or a T cell subset sorted from them (not recorded which). The source of these receptors is an adult woman who had mild COVID-19 (a few samples of this study predate the infection). Cell type and time point are not known. Each CDR3 is given with its conserved first and last residue. The D gene is left open where the match is weak. Clone size is stated in some rows and not others, as once, few, many or a class when expanded.

clone size: -; J gene: TRBJ2-7; V gene: TRBV11-3; D gene: TRBD2; CDR3 DNA: TGTGCCAGCAGACTAGCGGGTAGCTCCTACGAGCAGTACTTC; CDR3 protein: CASRLAGSSYEQYF
clone size: few; J gene: TRBJ2-5; V gene: TRBV12-3/TRBV12-4; D gene: -; CDR3 DNA: TGTGCCAGCAGCGGTAGAGAAGAGACCCAGTACTTC; CDR3 protein: CASSGREETQYF
clone size: -; J gene: TRBJ2-7; V gene: TRBV24-1; D gene: TRBD1; CDR3 DNA: TGTGCCACCAGTGATTACAGGGGCTACGAGCAGTACTTC; CDR3 protein: CATSDYRGYEQYF
clone size: many; J gene: TRBJ2-3; V gene: TRBV7-2; D gene: TRBD2; CDR3 DNA: TGTGCCAGCAAACTCGGGGGGAGCACAGATACGCAGTATTTT; CDR3 protein: CASKLGGSTDTQYF
clone size: -; J gene: TRBJ1-5; V gene: TRBV2; D gene: -; CDR3 DNA: TGTGCCAGCAGCCGGACAATCCAGCCCCAGCATTTT; CDR3 protein: CASSRTIQPQHF
clone size: -; J gene: TRBJ2-2; V gene: TRBV6-1; D gene: -; CDR3 DNA: TGTGCCAGCAGCACTGCCCAAGACAGTCCCGGGGAGCTGTTTTTT; CDR3 protein: CASSTAQDSPGELFF
clone size: -; J gene: TRBJ1-2; V gene: TRBV12-3/TRBV12-4; D gene: -; CDR3 DNA: TGTGCCAGCAGCTCCCCCGGGGCGTTATATGGCTACACCTTC; CDR3 protein: CASSSPGALYGYTF
clone size: few; J gene: TRBJ2-5; V gene: TRBV9; D gene: -; CDR3 DNA: TGTGCCAGCAGCGTAGATAGGGAGACCCAGTACTTC; CDR3 protein: CASSVDRETQYF
clone size: -; J gene: TRBJ2-7; V gene: TRBV27; D gene: -; CDR3 DNA: TGTGCCAGCAGTTTTTTGGGCAACGAGCAGTACTTC; CDR3 protein: CASSFLGNEQYF
clone size: -; J gene: TRBJ2-5; V gene: TRBV5-1; D gene: TRBD1; CDR3 DNA: TGCGCCAGCAGCTTGGGACGGACAGGGGACGCGGAGACCCAGTACTTC; CDR3 protein: CASSLGRTGDAETQYF
clone size: few; J gene: TRBJ1-6; V gene: TRBV13; D gene: -; CDR3 DNA: TGTGCCAGCAGCTTAAATTGGCTGGAGTCACCCCTCCACTTT; CDR3 protein: CASSLNWLESPLHF
clone size: -; J gene: TRBJ2-3; V gene: TRBV14; D gene: -; CDR3 DNA: TGTGCCAGCAGCCTTGTCGGGACGGGTGATACGCAGTATTTT; CDR3 protein: CASSLVGTGDTQYF
clone size: many; J gene: TRBJ2-2; V gene: TRBV12-3/TRBV12-4; D gene: -; CDR3 DNA: TGTGCCAGCAGATCTAAGACGAACACCGGGGAGCTGTTTTTT; CDR3 protein: CASRSKTNTGELFF
clone size: -; J gene: TRBJ2-7; V gene: TRBV12-2; D gene: -; CDR3 DNA: TGTGCAAGTTGGAGGGACCAAACCTCCTACGAGCAGTACTTC; CDR3 protein: CASWRDQTSYEQYF
clone size: few; J gene: TRBJ2-2; V gene: TRBV6-2/TRBV6-3; D gene: -; CDR3 DNA: TGTGCCAGCAGCTCGTTCGGCGGGGAGCTGTTTTTT; CDR3 protein: CASSSFGGELFF
clone size: -; J gene: TRBJ1-5; V gene: TRBV20-1; D gene: TRBD1; CDR3 DNA: TGCAGTGCTAGAGCCCGGGACAGGGATTTTGGGCAGCCCCAGCATTTT; CDR3 protein: CSARARDRDFGQPQHF
clone size: -; J gene: TRBJ2-5; V gene: TRBV27; D gene: -; CDR3 DNA: TGTGCCAGCAGTCCGGGCCTTGGGAGAGAGACCCAGTACTTC; CDR3 protein: CASSPGLGRETQYF
clone size: few; J gene: TRBJ2-4; V gene: TRBV16; D gene: TRBD1; CDR3 DNA: TGTGCCAGCAGCCTCCTCGACGGGACAGGGTTTACCAAAAACATTCAGTACTTC; CDR3 protein: CASSLLDGTGFTKNIQYF
clone size: -; J gene: TRBJ2-7; V gene: TRBV7-9; D gene: -; CDR3 DNA: TGTGCCAGCACTCCCAAGGAGACTCGCCCCGAGCAGTACTTC; CDR3 protein: CASTPKETRPEQYF
clone size: few; J gene: TRBJ1-5; V gene: TRBV6-2/TRBV6-3; D gene: -; CDR3 DNA: TGTGCCAGCAGTTACTCGGCAGGAGGGCCGGATCAGCCCCAGCATTTT; CDR3 protein: CASSYSAGGPDQPQHF
clone size: -; J gene: TRBJ2-1; V gene: TRBV4-1; D gene: -; CDR3 DNA: TGCGCCAGCAGCCAAGCAAGGCTCTACAATGAGCAGTTCTTC; CDR3 protein: CASSQARLYNEQFF
clone size: few; J gene: TRBJ2-1; V gene: TRBV20-1; D gene: -; CDR3 DNA: TGCAGTGCTCCCGGGAATTTGGAGCAGTTCTTC; CDR3 protein: CSAPGNLEQFF
clone size: -; J gene: TRBJ1-2; V gene: TRBV11-3; D gene: -; CDR3 DNA: TGTGCCAGCAGCCTAGACAGGAGCCATGGCTACACCTTC; CDR3 protein: CASSLDRSHGYTF
clone size: -; J gene: TRBJ2-7; V gene: TRBV13; D gene: -; CDR3 DNA: TGTGCCAGCAGCTTTGTGGACGTGGACTACGAGCAGTACTTC; CDR3 protein: CASSFVDVDYEQYF
clone size: -; J gene: TRBJ2-1; V gene: TRBV12-3/TRBV12-4; D gene: TRBD1; CDR3 DNA: TGTGCCAGCAGCTGGACAGGGGTCAATGAGCAGTTCTTC; CDR3 protein: CASSWTGVNEQFF
clone size: -; J gene: TRBJ2-5; V gene: TRBV20-1; D gene: TRBD2; CDR3 DNA: TGCAGTGCTCCGTTGCTAGCGGGATCAGAGACCCAGTACTTC; CDR3 protein: CSAPLLAGSETQYF
clone size: few; J gene: TRBJ2-7; V gene: TRBV7-9; D gene: -; CDR3 DNA: TGTGCCAGCAGCTTAGTGGTCAGTCCCTACGAGCAGTACTTC; CDR3 protein: CASSLVVSPYEQYF
clone size: few; J gene: TRBJ2-1; V gene: TRBV29-1; D gene: TRBD2; CDR3 DNA: TGCAGCGACGGAAGGGGAGGGAATGAGCAGTTCTTC; CDR3 protein: CSDGRGGNEQFF
clone size: -; J gene: TRBJ1-5; V gene: TRBV19; D gene: TRBD1; CDR3 DNA: TGTGCCAGTAGTAGGTTGTCGGGACAGCTCAATCAGCCCCAGCATTTT; CDR3 protein: CASSRLSGQLNQPQHF
clone size: -; J gene: TRBJ2-3; V gene: TRBV7-9; D gene: TRBD2; CDR3 DNA: TGTGCCGGCAGCTTAGGCGGGAGTACAGATACGCAGTATTTT; CDR3 protein: CAGSLGGSTDTQYF
clone size: -; J gene: TRBJ1-3; V gene: TRBV12-3/TRBV12-4; D gene: -; CDR3 DNA: TGTGCCAGCAGTTTAAGCCGGCCACAGGACACCATATATTTT; CDR3 protein: CASSLSRPQDTIYF